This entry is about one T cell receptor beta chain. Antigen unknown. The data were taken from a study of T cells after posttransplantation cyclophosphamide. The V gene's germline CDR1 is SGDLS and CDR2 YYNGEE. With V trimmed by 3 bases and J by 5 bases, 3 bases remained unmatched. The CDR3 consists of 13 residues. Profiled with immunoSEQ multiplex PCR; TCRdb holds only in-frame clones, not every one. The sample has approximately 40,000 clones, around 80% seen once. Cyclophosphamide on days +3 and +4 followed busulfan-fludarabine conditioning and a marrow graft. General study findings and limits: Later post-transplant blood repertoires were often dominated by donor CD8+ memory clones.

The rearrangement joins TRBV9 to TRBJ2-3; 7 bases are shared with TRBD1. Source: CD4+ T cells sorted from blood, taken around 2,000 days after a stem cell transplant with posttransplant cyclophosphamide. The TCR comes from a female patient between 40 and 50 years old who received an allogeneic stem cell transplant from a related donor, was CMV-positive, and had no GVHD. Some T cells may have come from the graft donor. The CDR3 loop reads CASSEQGLDTQYF. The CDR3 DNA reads TGTGCCAGCAGCGAACAGGGGTTAGATACGCAGTATTTT.